Following are 21 T cell receptor beta chains from one sample sequenced in a study of metastatic and nonmetastatic thyroid tumors (TCRdb year 2020). Library construction relied on PCR. The run used an Illumina HiSeq 4000. The raw public data were reprocessed by TCRdb itself: fastp quality trimming at Q25, MiXCR clonotype calling, in-frame beta chains only. The sample table lists about 82,000 clones, approximately 13% of them with a count of one. The ten largest clones capture roughly 8.2% of the sample. Before undergoing thyroid surgery, none of the patients had been given any kind of treatment. Sequencing was done on a sample of tumor tissue. Receptors originate from a female donor with papillary thyroid cancer or a benign thyroid nodule (not recorded which). Some clones in this sample may be carry-over from other donors' samples.

This rearrangement joins TRBV11-2 to TRBJ2-3; no clear D. The germline CDR1 and CDR2 sequences are SGHAT and FQNNGV. The CDR3 consists of 16 residues. Trimming cost V 7 bases and J 5 bases, with 22 bases left between them. As DNA, the CDR3 is TGTGCCAGCATCCCCCGCCCGGTAGGGCGCGTAGATACGCAGTATTTT. This gives the protein CASIPRPVGRVDTQYF.

This clone was seen ten or more times. The rearrangement links TRBV28 to TRBJ2-4, with TRBD2 identical over 8 bases. J was trimmed by 12 bases and V by 5 bases; bases with no gene match: 9. The CDR3 has 13 amino acids. Germline lookup yields CDR1 MDHEN and CDR2 SYDVKM. This chain's CDR3 is CASSRTSIGDQYF. CDR3 nucleotide sequence: TGTGCCAGCAGTCGGACTAGCATTGGGGATCAGTACTTC.

Remarks on this clone: It may be a read error: a sequence one base away is much more abundant. This chain connects TRBV14 to TRBJ2-6, with D perhaps assigned TRBD1 or TRBD2 (5 bases each). Germline-derived CDR1 and CDR2 are SGHDN and FVKESK. This CDR3 is built from 17 residues. DNA of the CDR3: TGTGCCAGCAGCTTCTTGGGCGGCCTCTCTGGGGGCAACGTCCTGACTTTC. It is translated as CASSFLGGLSGGNVLTF.

This clone was detected ten times or more. This sequence joins TRBV5-1 and TRBJ2-5, with no clear D. The CDR3 has 16 residues. Trimming shortened V by 3 bases and J by 2 bases, and 17 bases separated the two germline ends. Germline lookup yields CDR1 SGHRS and CDR2 YFSETQ. Written as DNA, the CDR3 is TGCGCCAGCAGCTCCGGCGGAAGGCAATTACAAGAGACCCAGTACTTC. This codes for CASSSGGRQLQETQYF. The full variable domain, its missing parts supplied by reference TRBV5-1 and TRBJ2-5, is KAGVTQTPRYLIKTRGQQVTLSCSPISGHRSVSWYQQTPGQGLQFLFEYFSETQRNKGNFPGRFSGRQFSNSRSEMNVSTLELGDSALYLCASSSGGRQLQETQYFGPGTRLLVL.

This clone was recorded many times. The chain carries TRBV5-6 and TRBJ1-6; D uncertain. This CDR3 contains 15 residues. The V end lost 1 base, the J end lost 6 bases, and 11 bases lay between the germline ends. From germline, CDR1 is SGHDT and CDR2 YYEEEE. Here the CDR3 reads CASSLRLQINSPLHF. As DNA, the CDR3 is TGTGCCAGCAGCTTGCGGTTACAGATTAATTCACCCCTCCACTTT.

This clone occurred once. This may come from a read error, since a much larger clone is one base off. The chain joins TRBV30 to TRBJ1-2; tentative D call: TRBD1 (5 bases). V was trimmed by 4 bases and J by 4 bases, leaving 13 bases between them. CDR3 length equals 13 residues. Germline loops: CDR1 GTSNPN, CDR2 SVGIG (reference sequence). CDR3 sequence: CAWILVGGYGYTF. CDR3 DNA: TGTGCCTGGATCCTCGTGGGGGGCTATGGCTACACCTTC. Complete variable domain (other parts from reference TRBV30 and TRBJ1-2): SQTIHQWPATLVQPVGSPLSLECTVEGTSNPNLYWYRQAAGRGLQLLFYSVGIGQISSEVPQNLSASRPQDRQFILSSKKLLLSDSGFYLCAWILVGGYGYTFGSGTRLTVV.

This clone was seen at least ten times. Within the sample, other DNA sequences also encode this same CDR3. In DNA, the CDR3 is TGCAGTGCTGCCGACAGGGGTTCTCAAGAGACCCAGTACTTC. It translates to CSAADRGSQETQYF. The chain uses TRBV20-1 and TRBJ2-5, with 8 bases fitting TRBD1. The trim removed 5 bases at V and 2 bases at J, leaving 7 bases unmatched. This CDR3 region has 14 residues. The germline gives CDR1 DFQATT, CDR2 SNEGSKA (reference sequence).

This clone was seen at least ten times. This sample includes further DNA sequences coding for the same CDR3. The chain has TRBV7-2 and TRBJ1-3; no firm D call. There are 15 residues in the CDR3. Trimming took 6 bases from V and 0 from J, leaving 12 bases between them. The germline CDR1 and CDR2 sequences are SGHTA and FQGNSA. CDR3 sequence reads: CASSLGGYSGNTIYF. CDR3 in DNA: TGTGCCAGCAGTCTAGGAGGGTACTCTGGAAACACCATATATTTT.

This clone has a count of ten or more. The chain employs TRBV19 and TRBJ1-2, with D perhaps TRBD1 (6 bases). From germline, CDR1 is LNHDA and CDR2 SQIVND (reference sequence). The V end was cut by 5 bases, the J end by 6 bases, with 13 bases between. CDR3 length: 13 residues. The CDR3: CASSQQGGNGYTF. CDR3 nucleotides: TGTGCCAGTAGTCAACAGGGTGGGAATGGCTACACCTTC.

This clone was recorded many times. The rearrangement joins TRBV20-1 to TRBJ1-1; tentative D call: TRBD1 (5 bases). Germline V CDR1 and CDR2: DFQATT, SNEGSKA (reference sequence). The CDR3 totals 12 residues. The ends were cut back, 8 bases at V and 0 bases at J, with 10 bases in the middle. CDR3 sequence (DNA): TGCAGTTCGCAGGGCCTGAACACTGAAGCTTTCTTT. Its translation: CSSQGLNTEAFF.

In this sample, this clone turned up many times. This chain's CDR3 is CASSPGQGIDTQYF. DNA of the CDR3: TGTGCCAGCAGCCCAGGGCAGGGGATAGATACGCAGTATTTT. The chain joins TRBV9 to TRBJ2-3; maybe TRBD1 (6 bases). The CDR3 loop spans 14 amino acids. Between the trimmed V and J ends, which lost 4 bases and 5 bases, there was a span of 14 bases. CDR1 and CDR2 (germline): SGDLS, YYNGEE.

In its sample, this clone was seen many times. The chain uses TRBV19 and TRBJ1-5; the D gene is possibly TRBD1 (5 bases). The CDR3 runs to 14 residues. Trimming stripped 7 bases from V and 0 bases from J, with 10 bases between. From germline, CDR1 is LNHDA and CDR2 SQIVND (reference sequence). CDR3 in DNA: TGTGCCAGTACTACAGGCCTTAGCAATCAGCCCCAGCATTTT. Its translation is CASTTGLSNQPQHF. Complete variable domain (other parts from reference TRBV19 and TRBJ1-5): DGGITQSPKYLFRKEGQNVTLSCEQNLNHDAMYWYRQDPGQGLRLIYYSQIVNDFQKGDIAEGYSVSREKKESFPLTVTSAQKNPTAFYLCASTTGLSNQPQHFGDGTRLSIL.

In regard to this clone: This may come from a read error, since a much larger clone is one base off. This sequence joins TRBV7-9 and TRBJ2-3; D gene unclear. The germline CDR1 and CDR2 sequences are SEHNR and FQNEAQ (reference sequence). This CDR3 spans 14 amino acids. CDR3 residues: CARSLAQSTDTQYF. The DNA for the CDR3 is TGTGCCAGAAGCTTAGCACAGAGCACAGATACGCAGTATTTT.

This clone occurred many times. The genes are TRBV12-5 and TRBJ1-1, with 10 nucleotides matching TRBD1. The CDR3 loop spans 18 amino acids. V dropped 0 bases and J dropped 7; count of bases not matched to a gene: 14. Germline values: CDR1 LGHNT, CDR2 FRNRAP. Here the CDR3 DNA reads TGTGCTAGTGGTTTGGTACTCGGACCGGGACAGGGGAATAGTGAAGCTTTCTTT. Its translation is CASGLVLGPGQGNSEAFF. Looking up the rest from reference TRBV12-5 and TRBJ1-1 gives the full variable domain: DARVTQTPRHKVTEMGQEVTMRCQPILGHNTVFWYRQTMMQGLELLAYFRNRAPLDDSGMPKDRFSAEMPDATLATLKIQPSEPRDSAVYFCASGLVLGPGQGNSEAFFGQGTRLTVV.

This clone has more than one count but fewer than ten. The rearrangement uses TRBV7-9 and TRBJ1-4; D gene unclear. Germline CDR1 reads SEHNR; CDR2 reads FQNEAQ (reference sequence). Trimming shortened V by 1 base and J by 8 bases, and 5 bases separated the two germline ends. This CDR3 has 12 amino acids. This chain's CDR3 is CASSLDEEKLFF. CDR3 bases: TGTGCCAGCAGCTTAGATGAAGAAAAACTGTTTTTT.

About this clone itself: This clone may be a read error of a much larger clone one base away. The chain has TRBV5-1 and TRBJ2-5; D gene unclear. The CDR3 spans 14 residues. V was shortened by 4 bases and J by 7 bases, with 17 bases between the two germline ends. Germline CDR1 is SGHRS and CDR2 is YFSETQ. DNA for the CDR3: TGCGCCAGCAGCCCTGAGGTGATGTCCGGGACCCAGTACTTC. Amino acids: CASSPEVMSGTQYF.

This clone was detected many times. The V and J genes are TRBV5-1 and TRBJ2-1; D unclear. The CDR3 length is 16 residues. Trimming pared 4 bases from V and 1 base from J, leaving 15 bases between. Per the germline V gene, CDR1 is SGHRS and CDR2 is YFSETQ. CDR3 nucleotide sequence: TGCGCCAGCAGCGAACCCCACGGAATGTCCTACAATGAGCAGTTCTTC. This sequence encodes CASSEPHGMSYNEQFF.

In this sample, this clone turned up many times. The chain has TRBV11-2 and TRBJ2-7; the D is unclear. The CDR3 extends over 13 amino acids. Between the trimmed V and J ends, which lost 1 base and 3 bases, there was a span of 7 bases. CDR1 is SGHAT, CDR2 FQNNGV, per germline. CDR3 protein: CASSLGASYEQYF. Written as DNA, the CDR3 is TGTGCCAGCAGCTTAGGTGCCAGCTACGAGCAGTACTTC.

This clone was counted between two and nine times. A much larger clone is a single base away; this may be a read error. The chain employs TRBV2 and TRBJ2-1, with TRBD2 matching over 14 bases. V lost 6 bases and J lost 6; bases outside the gene matches: 7. The V gene's germline CDR1 is SNHLY and CDR2 FYNNEI. The CDR3 consists of 16 residues. The CDR3 loop is CASRGLAGEFLNEQFF. The CDR3 DNA sequence: TGTGCCAGCAGGGGACTAGCGGGAGAATTCCTCAATGAGCAGTTCTTC.

The table lists this clone with many counts. This chain links TRBV20-1 with TRBJ2-5, with D unresolved. In germline, CDR1 is DFQATT, CDR2 SNEGSKA (reference sequence). The CDR3 runs to 15 residues. V lost 6 bases, J lost 4 bases, and 21 bases lay in between. CDR3 sequence (DNA): TGCAGTGCCGCGGACCCTAGGGTGCAGGTAGAGACCCAGTACTTC. Its protein product is CSAADPRVQVETQYF.

This clone was counted at least ten times. V is TRBV7-2 and J is TRBJ2-1, with a tentative D call TRBD1 (5 bases). Germline loops: CDR1 SGHTA, CDR2 FQGNSA. The length of the CDR3 is 15 residues. The V end lost 0 bases, the J end lost 3 bases, and 9 bases lay between the germline ends. CDR3 region: CASSLAQGGYNEQFF. The CDR3 DNA sequence: TGTGCCAGCAGCTTAGCGCAGGGTGGCTACAATGAGCAGTTCTTC. Using reference TRBV7-2 and TRBJ2-1 for the parts outside the CDR3, the full variable domain is GAGVSQSPSNKVTEKGKDVELRCDPISGHTALYWYRQSLGQGLEFLIYFQGNSAPDKSGLPSDRFSAERTGGSVSTLTIQRTQQEDSAVYLCASSLAQGGYNEQFFGPGTRLTVL.